This TCR beta chain was identified in a study of blood T cells in healthy people across ages. Points from the study as a whole: Strong correlation linked observed beta diversity and percent naive T cells.

A second about 7 to 11 cycle PCR used barcoded and J-beta primers. TCRdb reprocessed the 5' RACE reads via MiXCR and lists one record per CDR3 protein. This table has some 790,000 distinct CDR3 sequences, 29% appearing once. This clonotype was seen many times. Its antigen is not known. The CDR3 sequence is 14 residues long. Germline V gives CDR1 WNHNN, CDR2 SYGVQD (reference sequence). V dropped 10 bases and J dropped 1 base, with 16 bases sitting between them. This clonotype was sampled from a woman of 80 years or more in good health. The V and J genes are TRBV10-1 and TRBJ2-5; D is perhaps TRBD1 or TRBD2 (5 bases each). The sequenced sample consisted of blood. The CDR3 DNA reads as TGCGCCACCTCGTCCGGGACGTCCCAAGAGACCCAGTACTTC. Translating gives CATSSGTSQETQYF.